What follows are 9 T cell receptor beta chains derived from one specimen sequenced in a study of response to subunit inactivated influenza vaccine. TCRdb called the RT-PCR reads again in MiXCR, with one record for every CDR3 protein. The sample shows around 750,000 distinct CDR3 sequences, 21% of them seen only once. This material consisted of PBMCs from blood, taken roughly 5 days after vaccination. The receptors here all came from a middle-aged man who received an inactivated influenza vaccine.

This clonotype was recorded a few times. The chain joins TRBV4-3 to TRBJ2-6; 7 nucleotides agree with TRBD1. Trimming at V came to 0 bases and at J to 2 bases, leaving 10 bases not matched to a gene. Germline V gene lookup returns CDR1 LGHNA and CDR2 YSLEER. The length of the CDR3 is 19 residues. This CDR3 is CASSQDRSTGHPGANVLTF. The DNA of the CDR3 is TGCGCCAGCAGCCAAGATCGCTCGACAGGGCATCCTGGGGCCAACGTCCTGACTTTC.

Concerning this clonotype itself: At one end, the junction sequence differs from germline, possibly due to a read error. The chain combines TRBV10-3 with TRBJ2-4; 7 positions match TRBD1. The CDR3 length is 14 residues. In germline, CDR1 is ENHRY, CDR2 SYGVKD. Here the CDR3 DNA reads TGTGCCATCAGTGAGTCAACAGGGGATCCGGACTTTACTTTC. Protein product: CAISESTGDPDFTF.

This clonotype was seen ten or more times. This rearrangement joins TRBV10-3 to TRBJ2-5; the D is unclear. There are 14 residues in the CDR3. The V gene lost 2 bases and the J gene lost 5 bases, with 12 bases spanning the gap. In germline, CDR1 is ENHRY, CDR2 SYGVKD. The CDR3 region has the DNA TGTGCCATCAGTGAGGCCTACCAGGAGGAGACCCAGTACTTC. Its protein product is CAISEAYQEETQYF.

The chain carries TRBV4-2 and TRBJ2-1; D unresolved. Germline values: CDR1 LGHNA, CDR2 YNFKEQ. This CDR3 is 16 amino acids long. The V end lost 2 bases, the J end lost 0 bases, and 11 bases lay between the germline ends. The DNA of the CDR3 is TGTGCCAGCAGCCAACAGACCCAGGCCTCCTACAATGAGCAGTTCTTC. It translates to CASSQQTQASYNEQFF.

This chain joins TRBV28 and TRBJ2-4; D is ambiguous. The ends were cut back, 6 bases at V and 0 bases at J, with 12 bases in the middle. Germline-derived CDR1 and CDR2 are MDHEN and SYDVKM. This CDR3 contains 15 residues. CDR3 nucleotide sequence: TGTGCCAGCAGCCGGCCGCAGGAAGCCAAAAACATTCAGTACTTC. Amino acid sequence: CASSRPQEAKNIQYF.

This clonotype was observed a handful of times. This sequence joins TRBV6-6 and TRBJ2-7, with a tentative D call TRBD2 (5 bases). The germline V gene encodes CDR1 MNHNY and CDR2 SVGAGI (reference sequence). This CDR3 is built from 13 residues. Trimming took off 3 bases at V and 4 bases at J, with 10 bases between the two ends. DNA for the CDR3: TGTGCCAGCAGTTATATAACGGGATACGAGCAGTACTTC. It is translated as CASSYITGYEQYF.

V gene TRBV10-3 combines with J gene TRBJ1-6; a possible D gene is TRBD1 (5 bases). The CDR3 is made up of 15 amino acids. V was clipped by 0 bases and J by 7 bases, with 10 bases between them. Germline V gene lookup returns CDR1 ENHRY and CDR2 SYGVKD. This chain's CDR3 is CAISESGVGNSPLHF. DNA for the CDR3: TGTGCCATCAGTGAGTCGGGGGTTGGGAATTCACCCCTCCACTTT.

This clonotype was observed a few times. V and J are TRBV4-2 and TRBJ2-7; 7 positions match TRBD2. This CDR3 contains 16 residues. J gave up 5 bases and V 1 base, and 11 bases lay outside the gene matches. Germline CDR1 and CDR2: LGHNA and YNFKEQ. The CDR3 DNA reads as TGTGCCAGCAGCCAAGGTTCTAGGGTAGCGGGCCACGAGCAGTACTTC. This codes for CASSQGSRVAGHEQYF.

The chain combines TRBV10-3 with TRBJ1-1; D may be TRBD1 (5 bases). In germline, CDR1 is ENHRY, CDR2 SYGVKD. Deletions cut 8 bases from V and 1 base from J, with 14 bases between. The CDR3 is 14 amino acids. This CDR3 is CAISRAGTNTEAFF. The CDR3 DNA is TGTGCCATCTCACGGGCAGGGACGAACACTGAAGCTTTCTTT.